The next 17 T cell receptor beta chains were all read from a single sample in a study of blood T cells in healthy people across ages. Primers used in a second PCR of about 7 to 12 cycles were a sample-barcoded 5' primer and a J-beta primer mix. A single record per CDR3 protein comes from TCRdb applying MiXCR to the 5' RACE reads. The top ten hold 20% to 30% of the sample, which has hundreds of thousands of distinct CDR3 sequences, about 61% seen once. The sequenced sample consisted of blood. Receptors were obtained from a man aged 35-49 years in good health.

This clonotype was picked up a small number of times. The chain couples TRBV28 to TRBJ2-4, with TRBD2 identical over 12 bases. The CDR3 length is 19 residues. The V gene end was trimmed by 6 bases and the J gene end by 7 bases; junction bases not matched to a gene: 19. Germline values: CDR1 MDHEN, CDR2 SYDVKM. The CDR3 loop is CASRHLKGSTSGRGNIQYF. The CDR3 coding sequence is TGTGCCAGCAGACACCTAAAGGGCTCGACTAGCGGGAGAGGGAACATTCAGTACTTC.

In its sample, this clonotype was seen a few times. This chain uses TRBV3-1 with TRBJ1-6; no firm D call. This CDR3 is 13 amino acids long. The V and J ends lost 1 base and 7 bases respectively, with 5 bases between them. Germline assignment: CDR1 LGHDT and CDR2 YNNKEL (reference sequence). The CDR3 loop is CASSQGRNSPLHF. The CDR3 nucleotides read TGTGCCAGCAGCCAAGGACGGAATTCACCCCTCCACTTT.

CDR3 amino acids: CASSWDRVTEAFF. The CDR3 DNA is TGTGCCAGCAGCTGGGACAGGGTGACTGAAGCTTTCTTT. The J gene is TRBJ1-1, the V gene TRBV7-9, with 9 bases matching TRBD1. Trimming took 4 bases from V and 5 from J; bases not matched to a gene: 2. CDR3 length: 13 amino acids. Per germline, CDR1 SEHNR and CDR2 FQNEAQ (reference sequence).

V is TRBV10-3 and J is TRBJ2-6; TRBD2 might be the D (5 bases). CDR3 size: 15 residues. V lost 11 bases and J lost 3, with 17 bases in between. The germline gives CDR1 ENHRY, CDR2 SYGVKD. The CDR3 DNA is TGTGCCGGAGGACCAGGAGGTGGTGGGGCCAACGTCCTGACTTTC. It is translated as CAGGPGGGGANVLTF.

V and J are TRBV5-1 and TRBJ1-2; a weak D match, TRBD1 (5 bases). Germline V gene data show CDR1 as SGHRS and CDR2 as YFSETQ. V lost 6 bases, J lost 4 bases, and 13 bases lay in between. There are 13 residues in the CDR3. The CDR3 loop is CASTSGTSYGYTF. The CDR3 bases are TGCGCCAGCACCTCAGGGACGAGCTATGGCTACACCTTC.

The CDR3 DNA follows: TGTGCCAGCAGCCTAGGGGCCTCTAGGTATGAGCAGTTCTTC. This gives the protein CASSLGASRYEQFF. The rearrangement joins TRBV7-2 to TRBJ2-1, with a possible D match to TRBD1 (5 bases). The germline V and J ends were trimmed by 5 bases and 8 bases, with 16 bases remaining between them. The CDR3 length is 14 residues. Germline V lookup: CDR1 SGHTA, CDR2 FQGNSA.

The table lists this clonotype with a few counts. V and J are TRBV19 and TRBJ2-7, with TRBD1 identical over 10 bases. The CDR3 contains 14 residues. CDR1 LNHDA and CDR2 SQIVND come from the germline V gene (reference sequence). The junction had 9 bases not matched to a gene; V was cut back by 6 bases and J by 7 bases. The CDR3 DNA sequence: TGTGCCAGTAGAACCCGACAGGGGGCTTGGGAGCAGTACTTC. Amino acid sequence: CASRTRQGAWEQYF.

The chain recombines TRBV10-3 with TRBJ2-2; D not certain. Trimming stripped 3 bases from V and 6 bases from J, with 8 bases between. Germline-derived CDR1 and CDR2 are ENHRY and SYGVKD. This CDR3 spans 13 amino acids. CDR3 in amino acids: CAISEKSAGELFF. CDR3 DNA: TGTGCCATCAGTGAAAAGAGCGCCGGGGAGCTGTTTTTT.

The rearrangement joins TRBV6-2 or TRBV6-3 to TRBJ2-2; no definite D call. The germline V gene encodes CDR1 MNHEY and CDR2 SVGEGT. V lost 6 bases, J lost 7 bases, and 3 bases lay in between. The CDR3 contains 10 residues. DNA for the CDR3: TGTGCCAGCAGGAACGGGGAGCTGTTTTTT. Its translation is CASRNGELFF.

The CDR3 loop is CASSLRDTNNEQFF. The CDR3 DNA reads as TGTGCCAGCAGCCTAAGGGACACCAACAATGAGCAGTTCTTC. J is TRBJ2-1 and V is TRBV7-9, with D perhaps TRBD1 (6 bases). The CDR3 consists of 14 residues. Trimming pared 5 bases from V and 5 bases from J, leaving 13 bases between. Germline V gives CDR1 SEHNR, CDR2 FQNEAQ (reference sequence).

This clonotype has only one observation. The chain combines TRBV4-3 with TRBJ2-1; a weak D match, TRBD1 (5 bases). The length of the CDR3 is 13 residues. Germline V gives CDR1 LGHNA, CDR2 YSLEER. The V end was cut by 5 bases, the J end by 8 bases, with 13 bases between. The CDR3 sequence is CASSVGQNDEQFF. The DNA for the CDR3 is TGCGCCAGCAGCGTGGGGCAGAACGATGAGCAGTTCTTC.

In this sample, this clonotype turned up a few times. As DNA, the CDR3 is TGTGCCAGCAGCTTAGACTCGGTGAGGGGCACCGGGGAGCTGTTTTTT. As protein: CASSLDSVRGTGELFF. This chain uses TRBV7-2 with TRBJ2-2; D is possibly TRBD1 or TRBD2 (5 bases each). The germline V and J ends were trimmed by 1 base and 4 bases, with 13 bases remaining between them. In germline, CDR1 is SGHTA, CDR2 FQGNSA. CDR3 size: 16 residues.

V is TRBV11-2 and J is TRBJ2-7, with 7 bases matching TRBD2. The CDR3 runs to 15 residues. In germline, CDR1 is SGHAT, CDR2 FQNNGV. V was pared by 3 bases and J by 5 bases, with 10 bases of the junction left unmatched. CDR3: CASSFTADLADEQYF. The CDR3 region has the DNA TGTGCCAGCAGCTTTACCGCCGACCTAGCGGACGAGCAGTACTTC.

The rearrangement links TRBV6-6 to TRBJ1-5; no reliable D call. Germline CDR1 MNHNY, CDR2 SVGAGI (reference sequence). Trimming shortened V by 7 bases and J by 1 base, and 11 bases separated the two germline ends. This CDR3 is 14 amino acids long. CDR3 nucleotides: TGTGCCAGCAACCGAAGGGCCAGCAATCAGCCCCAGCATTTT. The encoded protein is CASNRRASNQPQHF.

The chain recombines TRBV4-1 with TRBJ2-7, with 12 positions matching TRBD2. Trimming took 3 bases from V and 3 from J; bases not matched to a gene: 6. Germline V CDR1 and CDR2: MGHRA, YSYEKL. The length of the CDR3 is 16 residues. CDR3 protein: CASSHRTSGIYYEQYF. CDR3 bases: TGCGCCAGCAGCCACCGGACTAGCGGGATTTACTACGAGCAGTACTTC.

This clonotype appeared a few times. The CDR3 region has the DNA TGTGCCAGCAGCTTAGCGGCTACATCCTCCTACAATGAGCAGTTCTTC. Translating gives CASSLAATSSYNEQFF. The rearrangement joins TRBV7-2 to TRBJ2-1; D remains unclear. V gave up 0 bases and J gave up 0 bases, with 9 bases separating them. Germline CDR1 is SGHTA and CDR2 is FQGNSA. CDR3 length: 16 residues. The full variable domain, its missing parts supplied by reference TRBV7-2 and TRBJ2-1, is GAGVSQSPSNKVTEKGKDVELRCDPISGHTALYWYRQSLGQGLEFLIYFQGNSAPDKSGLPSDRFSAERTGGSVSTLTIQRTQQEDSAVYLCASSLAATSSYNEQFFGPGTRLTVL.

This clonotype showed up just a few times. This chain links TRBV20-1 with TRBJ1-5; 7 bases are a match to TRBD1. The CDR3 sequence is 14 residues long. Germline CDR1 and CDR2: DFQATT and SNEGSKA (reference sequence). V lost 1 base, J lost 4 bases, and 4 bases stayed unmatched. CDR3 protein: CSARVGGHNQPQHF. The CDR3 nucleotides are TGCAGTGCTAGAGTAGGGGGCCATAATCAGCCCCAGCATTTT.